The 24 T cell receptor beta chains presented below share a single source sample, sequenced in a study of blood T cell repertoires in COVID-19. Profiled with immunoSEQ multiplex PCR; TCRdb holds only in-frame clones, not every one. The sample holds tens of thousands of clones, roughly 85% seen once. Sequencing was carried out using peripheral blood. Receptor source: a human donor in a cohort sampled during active COVID-19.

V and J are TRBV28 and TRBJ2-7; 7 bases align to TRBD2. V shed 7 bases, J shed 3 bases, and the junction held 6 bases outside the gene matches. The CDR3 totals 13 residues. Germline CDR1 MDHEN, CDR2 SYDVKM. The CDR3 DNA reads TGTGCCAGCATCCCGGGGGGAAACTACGAGCAGTACTTC. Its protein product is CASIPGGNYEQYF.

The rearrangement links TRBV25-1 to TRBJ2-1; 9 bases line up with TRBD1. The CDR3 totals 15 residues. Trimming took 5 bases from V and 7 from J; bases not matched to a gene: 9. CDR1 MGHDK and CDR2 SYGVNS come from the germline V gene. CDR3 in DNA: TGTGCCAGCAGTCCCGGGGGGACAGGGTTGAATGAGCAGTTCTTC. Amino acids: CASSPGGTGLNEQFF.

There are a few counts of this clone. The chain links TRBV28 to TRBJ1-2; D unclear. The CDR3 length is 14 residues. Between the trimmed V and J ends, which lost 5 bases and 2 bases, there was a span of 12 bases. Germline V lookup: CDR1 MDHEN, CDR2 SYDVKM. As DNA, the CDR3 is TGTGCCAGCAGTCGACCACAGATGAACTATGGCTACACCTTC. As protein: CASSRPQMNYGYTF.

V and J are TRBV7-2 and TRBJ2-2; D perhaps matches TRBD1 (6 bases). Germline CDR1 SGHTA, CDR2 FQGNSA. The CDR3 spans 15 residues. The V end lost 5 bases, the J end lost 3 bases, and 13 bases lay between the germline ends. The CDR3 sequence: CASSAHRVDTGELFF. The CDR3 DNA reads as TGTGCCAGCAGCGCCCACAGGGTGGACACCGGGGAGCTGTTTTTT.

The chain carries TRBV6-2 or TRBV6-3 and TRBJ2-7; maybe TRBD1 (6 bases). The CDR3 is 14 residues long. The germline V gene encodes CDR1 MNHEY and CDR2 SVGEGT. Trimming pared 5 bases from V and 7 bases from J, leaving 18 bases between. Written as DNA, the CDR3 is TGTGCCAGCAGTCTCACCAGAGGACAGACTGAGCAGTACTTC. It codes for CASSLTRGQTEQYF.

V and J are TRBV16 and TRBJ1-6; perhaps TRBD1 as D (5 bases). V dropped 2 bases and J dropped 9 bases, with 20 bases sitting between them. There are 17 residues in the CDR3. Looked up from germline, CDR1 is KGHSY and CDR2 is FQNENV. This chain's CDR3 is CASSQRRGNPLGSPLHF. CDR3 sequence (DNA): TGTGCCAGCAGCCAAAGGAGGGGCAACCCCTTAGGTTCACCCCTCCACTTT.

The gene calls are TRBV30 and TRBJ2-3; D gene unclear. The length of the CDR3 is 14 residues. V was pared by 0 bases and J by 6 bases, with 13 bases between. The germline gives CDR1 GTSNPN, CDR2 SVGIG (reference sequence). This CDR3 reads CAWSVIRFGDTQYF. The CDR3 nucleotides are TGTGCCTGGAGTGTTATTAGATTCGGGGATACGCAGTATTTT. The full variable domain, completed using reference TRBV30 and TRBJ2-3, is SQTIHQWPATLVQPVGSPLSLECTVEGTSNPNLYWYRQAAGRGLQLLFYSVGIGQISSEVPQNLSASRPQDRQFILSSKKLLLSDSGFYLCAWSVIRFGDTQYFGPGTRLTVL.

This clone was seen just once. This sequence joins TRBV10-3 and TRBJ2-3; a weak D match, TRBD2 (6 bases). There are 15 residues in the CDR3. Germline V CDR1 and CDR2: ENHRY, SYGVKD. The V end lost 3 bases, the J end lost 0 bases, and 10 bases lay between the germline ends. As DNA, the CDR3 is TGTGCCATCAGTGACCCCGGGACTAGCACAGATACGCAGTATTTT. The encoded protein is CAISDPGTSTDTQYF.

This clone is a singleton in its sample. The CDR3 DNA reads TGTGCCAGCAGCTCTATGCAGGGATACGGGTGGGGCTACACCTTC. It specifies CASSSMQGYGWGYTF. The chain links TRBV7-9 to TRBJ1-2; TRBD1 is a possible D gene (5 bases). The CDR3 length is 15 residues. V was pared by 4 bases and J by 8 bases, with 20 bases between. Germline values: CDR1 SEHNR, CDR2 FQNEAQ (reference sequence).

The chain employs TRBV14 and TRBJ2-5; D might be TRBD1 (5 bases). V was shortened by 4 bases and J by 4 bases, with 16 bases between the two germline ends. This CDR3 is built from 15 residues. In germline, CDR1 is SGHDN, CDR2 FVKESK. CDR3 region: CASSPDLARAETQYF. CDR3 in DNA: TGTGCCAGCAGCCCCGATTTGGCCAGGGCAGAGACCCAGTACTTC.

J is TRBJ1-2 and V is TRBV30, with D possibly being TRBD1 (5 bases). The length of the CDR3 is 13 residues. The V end was cut by 4 bases, the J end by 3 bases, with 12 bases between. The germline V gene encodes CDR1 GTSNPN and CDR2 SVGIG (reference sequence). In DNA form, the CDR3 reads TGTGCCTGGAACCAGGGAGGCGACTATGGCTACACCTTC. Residues: CAWNQGGDYGYTF.

V is TRBV19 and J is TRBJ2-7; 10 bases are shared with TRBD1. The J segment lost 3 bases and the V segment lost 9 bases, leaving 5 bases of the junction unmatched. CDR3 length: 13 amino acids. Per the germline V gene, CDR1 is LNHDA and CDR2 is SQIVND (reference sequence). The chain's CDR3 is CASGQGGLYEQYF. In nucleotides, the CDR3 is TGTGCCAGCGGACAGGGGGGCCTCTACGAGCAGTACTTC.

The chain employs TRBV18 and TRBJ1-2, with 10 bases that match TRBD1. V trimming: 2 bases; J trimming: 8 bases; junction bases outside the gene matches: 11. From germline, CDR1 is KGHSH and CDR2 LQKENI. The CDR3 loop spans 16 amino acids. The CDR3 nucleotides are TGTGCCAGCTCACCAGGCCGGGACAGGGGTGTTGTCGGCTACACCTTC. Protein product: CASSPGRDRGVVGYTF.

The V gene is TRBV29-1, the J gene TRBJ2-3, with TRBD2 as a possible D gene (6 bases). Germline V gene lookup returns CDR1 SQVTM and CDR2 ANQGSEA. V was clipped by 0 bases and J by 0 bases, with 13 bases between them. This CDR3 is 16 amino acids long. CDR3 nucleotides: TGCAGCGTTGAAGATCTAGGGGACTTTAGCACAGATACGCAGTATTTT. Encoded protein: CSVEDLGDFSTDTQYF.

The chain uses TRBV5-5 and TRBJ1-1; 9 bases match TRBD1. V was pared by 0 bases and J by 4 bases, with 7 bases of the junction left unmatched. Germline assignment: CDR1 SGHKS and CDR2 YYEKEE (reference sequence). This CDR3 comprises 16 residues. CDR3 nucleotide sequence: TGTGCCAGCAGCTTGGCCAGGGGACAGGGACGCACTGAAGCTTTCTTT. Translating it yields CASSLARGQGRTEAFF.

This chain connects TRBV5-1 to TRBJ1-5; no clear D. The CDR3 is 15 amino acids. CDR1 and CDR2 from the germline V gene are SGHRS and YFSETQ. The V and J ends lost 4 bases and 7 bases respectively, with 18 bases between them. Here the CDR3 DNA reads TGCGCCAGCAGCGTCGAGGGCACGGCGGGACAGCCCCAGCATTTT. It translates to CASSVEGTAGQPQHF.

The CDR3 region has the DNA TGTGCCAGCAGCCCTCGTCCAGCGGGGGGGCTAGACGAGCAGTACTTC. Translating gives CASSPRPAGGLDEQYF. The J gene is TRBJ2-7, the V gene TRBV6-2 or TRBV6-3; 10 nucleotides line up with TRBD2. The CDR3 is made up of 16 amino acids. J gave up 5 bases and V 6 bases, and 13 bases lay outside the gene matches. Germline CDR1 is MNHEY and CDR2 is SVGEGT.

The chain recombines TRBV6-5 with TRBJ2-7, with D possibly TRBD1 on 6 matching bases. The CDR3 covers 16 residues. Germline CDR1 reads MNHEY; CDR2 reads SVGAGI. The V and J ends lost 4 bases and 3 bases respectively, with 19 bases between them. CDR3 loop: CASSSLQSRGIYEQYF. DNA of the CDR3: TGTGCCAGCAGTTCCCTACAGTCGAGGGGGATCTACGAGCAGTACTTC.

This chain joins TRBV2 and TRBJ1-2, with D perhaps TRBD1 (6 bases). Germline V CDR1 and CDR2: SNHLY, FYNNEI. The CDR3 extends over 15 amino acids. The V gene lost 4 bases and the J gene lost 4 bases, with 16 bases spanning the gap. The CDR3 protein is CASSGTGIAGYGYTF. DNA of the CDR3: TGTGCCAGCAGTGGTACAGGGATCGCGGGCTATGGCTACACCTTC.

The CDR3 nucleotides are TGTGCCAGCAGCCCGCTGGGGAGGGCTACCTACGAGCAGTACTTC. Protein sequence: CASSPLGRATYEQYF. The chain uses TRBV11-3 and TRBJ2-7; TRBD2 matches 7 bases. CDR1 and CDR2 from the germline V gene are SGHNT and YENEEA. V lost 5 bases to trimming and J lost 2 bases; unmatched junction nucleotides: 9. This CDR3 spans 15 amino acids. Full variable domain (rest looked up from reference TRBV11-3 and TRBJ2-7): EAGVVQSPRYKIIEKKQPVAFWCNPISGHNTLYWYLQNLGQGPELLIRYENEEAVDDSQLPKDRFSAERLKGVDSTLKIQPAELGDSAVYLCASSPLGRATYEQYFGPGTRLTVT.

The V and J genes are TRBV28 and TRBJ1-5, with TRBD1 as a possible D gene (5 bases). The V gene lost 4 bases and the J gene lost 10 bases, with 17 bases spanning the gap. The length of the CDR3 is 14 residues. Germline lookup yields CDR1 MDHEN and CDR2 SYDVKM. The CDR3 region has the DNA TGTGCCAGCAGTTGGGGCGCAGAGTATGGTCCCCAGCATTTT. Amino acid sequence: CASSWGAEYGPQHF.

There are a few counts of this clone. V gene TRBV9 combines with J gene TRBJ2-1; 9 bases map to TRBD1. Germline values: CDR1 SGDLS, CDR2 YYNGEE. Trimming at V came to 4 bases and at J to 3 bases, leaving 5 bases not matched to a gene. The CDR3 covers 15 residues. The CDR3 region has the DNA TGTGCCAGCAGCAACACAGGGGGCAACTACAATGAGCAGTTCTTC. It codes for CASSNTGGNYNEQFF. Full variable domain (missing parts from reference TRBV9 and TRBJ2-1): DSGVTQTPKHLITATGQRVTLRCSPRSGDLSVYWYQQSLDQGLQFLIQYYNGEERAKGNILERFSAQQFPDLHSELNLSSLELGDSALYFCASSNTGGNYNEQFFGPGTRLTVL.

This sequence joins TRBV19 and TRBJ1-2; perhaps TRBD1 as D (5 bases). This CDR3 region has 13 residues. Germline V gives CDR1 LNHDA, CDR2 SQIVND (reference sequence). Trimming took 4 bases from V and 5 from J, leaving 11 bases between them. The chain's CDR3 is CASSTGAGYGYTF. The DNA for the CDR3 is TGTGCCAGTAGTACAGGCGCAGGGTATGGCTACACCTTC.

The chain recombines TRBV6-5 with TRBJ2-7, with unresolved D. With 7 bases removed from V and 5 bases from J, the gap between germline ends came to 18 bases. Germline values: CDR1 MNHEY, CDR2 SVGAGI. This CDR3 spans 14 amino acids. CDR3 bases: TGTGCCAGCACCGCCTCTAGGCCATCCCACGAGCAGTACTTC. Protein: CASTASRPSHEQYF.